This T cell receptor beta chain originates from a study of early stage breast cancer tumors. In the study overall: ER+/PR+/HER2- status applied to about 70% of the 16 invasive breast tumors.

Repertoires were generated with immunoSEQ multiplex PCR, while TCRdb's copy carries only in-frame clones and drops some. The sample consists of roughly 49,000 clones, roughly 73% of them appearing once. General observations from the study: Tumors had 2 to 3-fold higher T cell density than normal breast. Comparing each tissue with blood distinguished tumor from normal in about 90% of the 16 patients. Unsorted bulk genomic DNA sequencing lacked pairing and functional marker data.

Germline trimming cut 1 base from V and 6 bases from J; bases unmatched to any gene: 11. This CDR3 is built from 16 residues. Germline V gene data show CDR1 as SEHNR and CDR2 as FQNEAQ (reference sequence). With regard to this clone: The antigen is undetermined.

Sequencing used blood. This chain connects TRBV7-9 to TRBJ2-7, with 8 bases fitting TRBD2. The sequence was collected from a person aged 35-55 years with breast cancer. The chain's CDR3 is CASSLEGVAGSPEQYF. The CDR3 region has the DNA TGTGCCAGCAGCTTAGAAGGAGTAGCGGGATCTCCCGAGCAGTACTTC. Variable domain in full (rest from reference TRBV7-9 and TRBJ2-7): DTGVSQNPRHKITKRGQNVTFRCDPISEHNRLYWYRQTLGQGPEFLTYFQNEAQLEKSRLLSDRFSAERPKGSFSTLEIQRTEQGDSAMYLCASSLEGVAGSPEQYFGPGTRLTVT.